This passage covers 22 T cell receptor beta chains from one sample sequenced in a study of blood T cell repertoires in COVID-19. Measured with immunoSEQ multiplex PCR; TCRdb has only the in-frame clones, and not every one. The sample yields fewer than 85,000 clones, roughly four fifths seen once. Sequenced material: peripheral blood. The origin of the receptors is a woman at least 80 years old with active or convalescent COVID-19.

The chain has TRBV30 and TRBJ1-1, with 7 bases aligning to TRBD1. The germline CDR1 and CDR2 sequences are GTSNPN and SVGIG (reference sequence). The CDR3 is 13 residues long. V lost 4 bases to trimming and J lost 6 bases; unmatched junction nucleotides: 8. CDR3 DNA sequence: TGTGCCTGGAACCTAGCAGGGGGAGCTGAAGCTTTCTTT. Its translation is CAWNLAGGAEAFF.

The chain couples TRBV29-1 to TRBJ2-6, with D possibly being TRBD1 (6 bases). Trimming left V 6 bases short and J 4 bases short, with 13 bases between. Germline V gene sequence: CDR1 SQVTM, CDR2 ANQGSEA. CDR3 length: 14 amino acids. The CDR3 DNA sequence: TGCAGCGTGGGCACAGGGATGGGGGCCAACGTCCTGACTTTC. Encoded protein: CSVGTGMGANVLTF.

The V and J genes are TRBV5-4 and TRBJ2-2, with D possibly matching TRBD1 (5 bases). Trimming removed 5 bases at V and 1 base at J, with 12 bases between. CDR1 and CDR2 (germline): SGHNT, YYREEE (reference sequence). The length of the CDR3 is 15 residues. The CDR3 DNA reads as TGTGCCAGCAGTCCCGACAGTTTGAACACCGGGGAGCTGTTTTTT. It specifies CASSPDSLNTGELFF.

The chain carries TRBV7-6 and TRBJ1-2; the match to TRBD1 covers 8 bases. CDR3 length equals 15 residues. CDR1 is SGHVS, CDR2 FNYEAQ, per germline. Germline trimming cut 1 base from V and 4 bases from J; bases unmatched to any gene: 5. CDR3 protein: CASSLGSGGSYGYTF. The CDR3 DNA reads TGTGCCAGCAGCTTAGGGTCAGGGGGCAGCTATGGCTACACCTTC.

The chain joins TRBV2 to TRBJ2-5; 11 nucleotides align to TRBD1. The germline gives CDR1 SNHLY, CDR2 FYNNEI. The CDR3 contains 15 residues. V was clipped by 7 bases and J by 5 bases; unmatched bases: 9. For the CDR3, the DNA is TGTGCCAGCATCGTGGACAGGGGGCTGGGTGAGACCCAGTACTTC. It encodes CASIVDRGLGETQYF.

J is TRBJ2-2 and V is TRBV7-6; 7 bases fit TRBD2. CDR1 SGHVS and CDR2 FNYEAQ come from the germline V gene. Trimming removed 1 base from V and 4 bases from J; junction bases left unmatched: 6. CDR3 length: 16 amino acids. This CDR3 is CASSLGSGVVTGELFF. The DNA for the CDR3 is TGTGCCAGCAGCTTAGGGAGCGGGGTTGTCACCGGGGAGCTGTTTTTT.

This sequence joins TRBV7-9 and TRBJ2-5; 9 bases are shared with TRBD2. With V trimmed by 5 bases and J by 5 bases, 6 bases remained unmatched. The CDR3 is 14 amino acids. Per germline, CDR1 SEHNR and CDR2 FQNEAQ (reference sequence). CDR3 residues: CASSGGGVEETQYF. The CDR3 nucleotides read TGTGCCAGCAGCGGCGGGGGGGTCGAGGAGACCCAGTACTTC.

CDR3 residues: CASSLPDRVSYEQYF. The DNA for the CDR3 is TGTGCCAGCAGCTTACCGGACAGGGTCAGCTACGAGCAGTACTTC. V gene TRBV7-2 combines with J gene TRBJ2-7, with 8 nucleotides matching TRBD1. Germline lookup yields CDR1 SGHTA and CDR2 FQGNSA. The CDR3 consists of 15 residues. The V gene end was trimmed by 2 bases and the J gene end by 3 bases; junction bases not matched to a gene: 6. The full variable domain, its missing parts supplied by reference TRBV7-2 and TRBJ2-7, is GAGVSQSPSNKVTEKGKDVELRCDPISGHTALYWYRQSLGQGLEFLIYFQGNSAPDKSGLPSDRFSAERTGGSVSTLTIQRTQQEDSAVYLCASSLPDRVSYEQYFGPGTRLTVT.

The table lists this clone with a few counts. This chain links TRBV28 with TRBJ1-2; the match to TRBD1 covers 7 bases. CDR1 and CDR2 (germline): MDHEN, SYDVKM. The V segment lost 6 bases and the J segment 7 bases; nucleotides outside the gene matches: 8. There are 13 residues in the CDR3. In nucleotides, the CDR3 is TGTGCCAGCAGCTTCTCAGGGGGTCCTGGCTACACCTTC. Protein: CASSFSGGPGYTF.

This clone appeared a single time. V is TRBV4-3 and J is TRBJ1-2; D call uncertain. V dropped 0 bases and J dropped 0 bases, with 11 bases sitting between them. CDR3 length: 16 residues. Germline assignment: CDR1 LGHNA and CDR2 YSLEER. CDR3 amino acids: CASSQDFGGTNYGYTF. The CDR3 DNA reads TGCGCCAGCAGCCAAGATTTCGGCGGGACTAACTATGGCTACACCTTC.

This chain uses TRBV6-4 with TRBJ1-2, with 7 nucleotides matching TRBD1. Looked up from germline, CDR1 is MRHNA and CDR2 is SNTAGT. V was clipped by 7 bases and J by 8 bases; unmatched bases: 13. The CDR3 is made up of 14 amino acids. In DNA, the CDR3 is TGTGCCAGCACCCTCATCGACAGGGACGGAGGCTACACCTTC. The encoded protein is CASTLIDRDGGYTF.

This chain joins TRBV27 and TRBJ1-6, with 7 bases that match TRBD1. Trimming at V came to 10 bases and at J to 3 bases, leaving 9 bases not matched to a gene. Per the germline V gene, CDR1 is MNHEY and CDR2 is SMNVEV (reference sequence). The CDR3 is made up of 15 amino acids. Here the CDR3 DNA reads TGTGCCACCACCCAGGGGGGCGACTATAATTCACCCCTCCACTTT. Amino acid sequence: CATTQGGDYNSPLHF.

The chain links TRBV6-5 to TRBJ1-6; D gene uncertain. Per germline, CDR1 MNHEY and CDR2 SVGAGI. The CDR3 spans 12 residues. V lost 8 bases to trimming and J lost 6 bases, with 8 bases between them. The CDR3 bases are TGTGCCAGCTCGACTGGTAATTCACCCCTCCACTTT. Translation: CASSTGNSPLHF.

V and J are TRBV24-1 and TRBJ2-5; weak D call: TRBD2 (6 bases). CDR3 size: 14 residues. CDR1 and CDR2 (germline): KGHDR, SFDVKD. V dropped 4 bases and J dropped 4 bases, with 12 bases sitting between them. CDR3 amino acids: CATSETRRGETQYF. CDR3 nucleotides: TGTGCCACCAGTGAAACTAGGAGGGGAGAGACCCAGTACTTC.

The gene calls are TRBV30 and TRBJ2-1; 7 nucleotides agree with TRBD1. This CDR3 contains 15 residues. V lost 4 bases to trimming and J lost 10 bases; unmatched junction nucleotides: 16. Germline V gene sequence: CDR1 GTSNPN, CDR2 SVGIG (reference sequence). The CDR3 loop reads CAWNRIGGASGEQFF. The CDR3 DNA is TGTGCCTGGAATCGAATAGGGGGCGCGTCTGGAGAGCAGTTCTTC.

The chain employs TRBV19 and TRBJ2-7, with TRBD1 matching over 7 bases. The CDR3 length is 15 residues. CDR1 is LNHDA, CDR2 SQIVND, per germline (reference sequence). Trimming cost V 1 base and J 5 bases; bases outside gene matches: 8. In DNA form, the CDR3 reads TGTGCCAGTAGTATAGCCCAGACAGGGACCCACGAGCAGTACTTC. The encoded protein is CASSIAQTGTHEQYF.

The rearrangement joins TRBV6-2 or TRBV6-3 to TRBJ2-2, with 10 bases identical to TRBD2. CDR1 is MNHEY and CDR2 is SVGEGT in the germline V gene. The V segment lost 6 bases and the J segment 7 bases; nucleotides outside the gene matches: 8. The CDR3 length is 15 residues. DNA for the CDR3: TGTGCCAGCAGCCCCGGGACTAGCGTCCTCGGGGAGCTGTTTTTT. It encodes CASSPGTSVLGELFF.

The chain employs TRBV18 and TRBJ1-1, with 10 bases aligning to TRBD1. Germline CDR1 reads KGHSH; CDR2 reads LQKENI. V lost 5 bases, J lost 1 base, and 10 bases stayed unmatched. The CDR3 totals 17 residues. The CDR3 is CASSETGTGEGNTEAFF. Here the CDR3 DNA reads TGTGCCAGCTCAGAAACCGGGACAGGGGAAGGGAACACTGAAGCTTTCTTT.

The V call is TRBV6-6, the J call TRBJ1-6; D unresolved. Trimming removed 2 bases from V and 6 bases from J, with 8 bases in between. The CDR3 spans 14 residues. Germline CDR1 reads MNHNY; CDR2 reads SVGAGI (reference sequence). The CDR3 DNA is TGTGCCAGCAGTTACGCGGAGTCTAATTCACCCCTCCACTTT. Translated: CASSYAESNSPLHF.

This clone has only one observation. V usage is TRBV7-2 and J usage is TRBJ1-4, with 8 bases matching TRBD1. The germline gives CDR1 SGHTA, CDR2 FQGNSA. The CDR3 has 14 amino acids. The J segment lost 6 bases and the V segment lost 5 bases, leaving 5 bases of the junction unmatched. This CDR3 reads CASSPGQVDEKLFF. CDR3 nucleotide sequence: TGTGCCAGCAGCCCGGGACAGGTAGATGAAAAACTGTTTTTT.

The CDR3 spells CASRRWDRRNTEAFF. For the CDR3, the DNA is TGTGCCAGCCGAAGGTGGGACAGACGGAACACTGAAGCTTTCTTT. The V gene is TRBV2, the J gene TRBJ1-1; TRBD1 matches at 7 bases. The J segment lost 1 base and the V segment lost 8 bases, leaving 10 bases of the junction unmatched. Germline-derived CDR1 and CDR2 are SNHLY and FYNNEI. The CDR3 has 15 residues.

This clone was observed once. This sequence joins TRBV28 and TRBJ1-2; TRBD1 agrees at 12 bases. The V gene's germline CDR1 is MDHEN and CDR2 SYDVKM. The CDR3 loop spans 13 amino acids. The trim removed 3 bases at V and 11 bases at J, leaving 4 bases unmatched. CDR3 sequence reads: CASSFPGQGAYTF. DNA of the CDR3: TGTGCCAGCAGTTTCCCGGGACAGGGGGCTTACACCTTC.